The 14 T cell receptor beta chains presented below share a single source sample, sequenced in a study of cytomegalovirus exposure and HLA in healthy donors. Primers for the PCR totalled 60 Vbeta and 13 Jbeta. The table came from immunoSEQ multiplex PCR; TCRdb's copy has only in-frame clones and leaves some out. The sample has 120,000 to 150,000 clones; roughly three quarters are singletons. The specimen sequenced was PBMCs. These receptors all stem from a woman aged 45-60 years in good health and CMV-seronegative.

J is TRBJ2-7 and V is TRBV21-1; the table's D gene call, TRBD2, was not cross checked with the DNA. TRBV21-1 is deemed a pseudogene. The CDR3 length is 14 residues. The CDR3: CASSRLASFYEQYF. The CDR3, as DNA: TGTGCCAGCAGCCGACTAGCGAGCTTCTACGAGCAGTACTTC.

The CDR3: CASSPPSGEQFF. The DNA for the CDR3 is TGTGCCAGCAGTCCCCCTTCAGGGGAGCAGTTCTTC. The V call is TRBV6-6, the J call TRBJ2-1, with D possibly being TRBD1 (5 bases). This CDR3 has 12 amino acids. V was clipped by 5 bases and J by 10 bases, with 12 bases between them. Per the germline V gene, CDR1 is MNHNY and CDR2 is SVGAGI (reference sequence).

This clone was observed a handful of times. J is TRBJ2-5 and V is TRBV5-1; 7 nucleotides agree with TRBD1. Germline V gene data show CDR1 as SGHRS and CDR2 as YFSETQ. The CDR3 runs 14 residues. With 2 bases clipped from V and 1 base from J, the junction kept 2 bases outside the gene matches. The CDR3 loop is CASSFGTAQETQYF. CDR3 in DNA: TGCGCCAGCAGCTTCGGGACAGCCCAAGAGACCCAGTACTTC. The variable domain in full, completed from reference TRBV5-1 and TRBJ2-5, reads KAGVTQTPRYLIKTRGQQVTLSCSPISGHRSVSWYQQTPGQGLQFLFEYFSETQRNKGNFPGRFSGRQFSNSRSEMNVSTLELGDSALYLCASSFGTAQETQYFGPGTRLLVL.

The chain combines TRBV11-2 with TRBJ1-3; D gene ambiguous. The CDR3 spans 13 residues. The V end was cut by 0 bases, the J end by 7 bases, with 7 bases between. CDR1 and CDR2 (germline): SGHAT, FQNNGV. Here the CDR3 reads CASSLDLQNTIYF. The CDR3 DNA reads TGTGCCAGCAGCTTAGATCTCCAGAACACCATATATTTT.

This clone was observed a handful of times. This chain links TRBV6-4 with TRBJ1-2; tentatively, D is TRBD1 (6 bases). The germline V gene has CDR1 MRHNA and CDR2 SNTAGT. The CDR3 contains 15 residues. Trimming pared 0 bases from V and 6 bases from J, leaving 14 bases between. The CDR3 DNA follows: TGTGCCAGCAGTGACTCGAATGGGGGCTTGGATGGCTACACCTTC. Encoded protein: CASSDSNGGLDGYTF.

The sample holds a few counts of this clone. The chain is built from TRBV9 and TRBJ2-7, with 7 bases fitting TRBD2. The junction had 5 bases not matched to a gene; V was cut back by 7 bases and J by 7 bases. This CDR3 has 11 residues. The germline V gene encodes CDR1 SGDLS and CDR2 YYNGEE. This CDR3 is CASGAAGEQYF. CDR3 nucleotides: TGTGCCAGCGGGGCAGCGGGAGAGCAGTACTTC.

This chain links TRBV7-2 with TRBJ1-1; no firm D call. This CDR3 contains 13 residues. The V gene lost 1 base and the J gene lost 6 bases, with 9 bases spanning the gap. The V gene's germline CDR1 is SGHTA and CDR2 FQGNSA. This CDR3 is CASSLDPGSEAFF. For the CDR3, the DNA is TGTGCCAGCAGCTTAGACCCAGGTTCTGAAGCTTTCTTT.

This clone was found a few times. This chain links TRBV6-5 with TRBJ2-7, with TRBD2 matching over 7 bases. V trimming: 2 bases; J trimming: 1 base; junction bases outside the gene matches: 5. CDR3 length: 15 residues. Germline V gene sequence: CDR1 MNHEY, CDR2 SVGAGI. This CDR3 reads CASSYRASGSYEQYF. The CDR3 DNA reads TGTGCCAGCAGTTACCGGGCTAGCGGTTCCTACGAGCAGTACTTC.

This chain uses TRBV19 with TRBJ1-6; 11 positions agree with TRBD1. The CDR3 runs 14 residues. The germline gives CDR1 LNHDA, CDR2 SQIVND (reference sequence). V gave up 8 bases and J gave up 11 bases; unmatched junction bases: 8. CDR3 residues: CASATGTGGTPLHF. The CDR3 DNA follows: TGTGCCAGTGCCACCGGGACAGGGGGGACACCCCTCCACTTT.

The chain combines TRBV28 with TRBJ1-5, with TRBD1 identical over 8 bases. From germline, CDR1 is MDHEN and CDR2 SYDVKM. The CDR3 runs 14 residues. Trimming removed 9 bases from V and 8 bases from J; junction bases left unmatched: 12. CDR3 sequence: CASRGGQGVEPQHF. DNA for the CDR3: TGTGCCAGTCGTGGTGGACAGGGAGTAGAGCCCCAGCATTTT.

The rearrangement joins TRBV27 to TRBJ2-1; D may be TRBD2 (6 bases). V gave up 8 bases and J gave up 4 bases, with 12 bases separating them. Germline lookup yields CDR1 MNHEY and CDR2 SMNVEV (reference sequence). The length of the CDR3 is 13 residues. CDR3 nucleotide sequence: TGTGCCAGCGGTGCGGGGCGTTACAATGAGCAGTTCTTC. Encoded protein: CASGAGRYNEQFF.

Here the CDR3 DNA reads TGTGCCAGCAGGACCGCAGGGGGCGCTTCTGGGGCCAACGTCCTGACTTTC. It codes for CASRTAGGASGANVLTF. The gene calls are TRBV28 and TRBJ2-6; 8 bases are shared with TRBD1. CDR1 is MDHEN and CDR2 is SYDVKM in the germline V gene. CDR3 length: 17 residues. V trimming: 6 bases; J trimming: 1 base; junction bases outside the gene matches: 8.

The chain links TRBV27 to TRBJ2-7, with 10 bases aligning to TRBD2. Germline CDR1 and CDR2: MNHEY and SMNVEV (reference sequence). CDR3 length: 14 residues. The trim removed 9 bases at V and 4 bases at J, leaving 9 bases unmatched. The CDR3 DNA follows: TGTGCCAGTTACCACGAGCGGGGGGGTTACGAGCAGTACTTC. Its translation: CASYHERGGYEQYF.

This clone was observed a few times. This chain connects TRBV7-8 to TRBJ1-4; D unresolved. This CDR3 has 13 amino acids. V lost 1 base, J lost 4 bases, and 4 bases lay in between. Germline loops: CDR1 SGHVS, CDR2 FQNEAQ. CDR3 in amino acids: CASSLGSNEKLFF. For the CDR3, the DNA is TGTGCCAGCAGCTTAGGCAGTAATGAAAAACTGTTTTTT.